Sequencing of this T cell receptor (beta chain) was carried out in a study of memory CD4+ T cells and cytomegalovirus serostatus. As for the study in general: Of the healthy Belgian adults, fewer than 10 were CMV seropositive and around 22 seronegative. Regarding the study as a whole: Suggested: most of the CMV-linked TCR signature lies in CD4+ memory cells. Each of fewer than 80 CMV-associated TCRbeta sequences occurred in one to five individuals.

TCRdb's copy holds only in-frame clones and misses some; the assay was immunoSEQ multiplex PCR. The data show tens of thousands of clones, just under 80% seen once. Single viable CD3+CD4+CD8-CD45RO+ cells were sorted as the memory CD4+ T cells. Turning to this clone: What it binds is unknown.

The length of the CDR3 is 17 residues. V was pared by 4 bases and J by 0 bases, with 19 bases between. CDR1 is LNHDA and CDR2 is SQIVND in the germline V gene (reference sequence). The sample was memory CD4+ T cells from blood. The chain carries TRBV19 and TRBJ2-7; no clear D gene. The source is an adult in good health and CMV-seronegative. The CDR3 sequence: CASSRDPRRRSSYEQYF. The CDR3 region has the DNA TGTGCCAGTAGTAGAGACCCCCGACGGAGAAGCTCCTACGAGCAGTACTTC.